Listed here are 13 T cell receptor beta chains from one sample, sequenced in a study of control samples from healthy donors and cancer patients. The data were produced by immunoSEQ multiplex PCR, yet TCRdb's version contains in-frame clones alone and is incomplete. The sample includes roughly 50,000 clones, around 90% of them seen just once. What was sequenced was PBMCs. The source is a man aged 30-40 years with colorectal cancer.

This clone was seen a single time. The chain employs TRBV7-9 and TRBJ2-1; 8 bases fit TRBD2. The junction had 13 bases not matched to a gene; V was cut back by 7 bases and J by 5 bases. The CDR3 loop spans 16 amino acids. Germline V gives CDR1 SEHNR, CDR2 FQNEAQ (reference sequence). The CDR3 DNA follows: TGTGCCAGCATCTCGCGGACTAGCCGCCTGAACAATGAGCAGTTCTTC. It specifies CASISRTSRLNNEQFF.

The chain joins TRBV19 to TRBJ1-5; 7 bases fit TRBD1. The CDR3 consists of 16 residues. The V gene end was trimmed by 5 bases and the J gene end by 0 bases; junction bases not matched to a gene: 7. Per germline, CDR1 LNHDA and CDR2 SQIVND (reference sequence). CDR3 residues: CASSLWTGYSNQPQHF. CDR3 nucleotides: TGTGCCAGTAGTCTCTGGACAGGTTATAGCAATCAGCCCCAGCATTTT.

CDR3 sequence (DNA): TGTGCCAGTAGCCAAATTGGGGGAGTTTCGCATCATTATTTT. This translates into CASSQIGGVSHHYF. The V and J genes are TRBV19 and TRBJ2-3; either TRBD1 or TRBD2 may supply D (5 bases each). This CDR3 comprises 14 residues. Trimming took off 6 bases at V and 15 bases at J, with 25 bases between the two ends. Germline V gene lookup returns CDR1 LNHDA and CDR2 SQIVND (reference sequence).

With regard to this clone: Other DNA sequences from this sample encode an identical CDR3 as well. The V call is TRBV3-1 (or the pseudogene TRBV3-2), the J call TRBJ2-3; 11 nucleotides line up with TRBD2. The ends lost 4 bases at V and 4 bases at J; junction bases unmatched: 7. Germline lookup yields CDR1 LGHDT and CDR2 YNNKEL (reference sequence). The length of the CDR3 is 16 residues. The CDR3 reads CASSRGLAGGSDTQYF. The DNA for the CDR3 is TGTGCCAGCAGCCGGGGGCTAGCGGGGGGATCAGATACGCAGTATTTT.

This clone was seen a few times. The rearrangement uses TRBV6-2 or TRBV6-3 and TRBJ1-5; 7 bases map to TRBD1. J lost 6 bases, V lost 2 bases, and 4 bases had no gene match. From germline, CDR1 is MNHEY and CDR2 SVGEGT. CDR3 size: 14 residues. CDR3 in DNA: TGTGCCAGCAGTTACGGACAGGAAGGTCAGCCCCAGCATTTT. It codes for CASSYGQEGQPQHF.

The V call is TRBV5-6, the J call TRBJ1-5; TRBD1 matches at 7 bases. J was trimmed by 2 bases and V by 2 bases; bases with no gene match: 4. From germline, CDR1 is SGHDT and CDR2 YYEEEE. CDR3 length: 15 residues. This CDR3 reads CASSFTGTGNQPQHF. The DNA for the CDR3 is TGTGCCAGCAGCTTCACCGGGACAGGCAATCAGCCCCAGCATTTT.

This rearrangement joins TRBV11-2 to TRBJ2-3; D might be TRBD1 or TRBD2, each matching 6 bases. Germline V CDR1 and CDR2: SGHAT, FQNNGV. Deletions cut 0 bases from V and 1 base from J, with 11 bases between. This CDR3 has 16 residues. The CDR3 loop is CASSLEGGAGTDTQYF. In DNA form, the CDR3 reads TGTGCCAGCAGCTTAGAGGGGGGCGCGGGCACAGATACGCAGTATTTT.

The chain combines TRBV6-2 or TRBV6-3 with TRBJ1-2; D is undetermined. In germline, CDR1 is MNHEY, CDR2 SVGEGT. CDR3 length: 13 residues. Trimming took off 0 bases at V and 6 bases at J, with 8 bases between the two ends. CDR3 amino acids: CASSYSSENGYTF. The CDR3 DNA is TGTGCCAGCAGTTACTCGTCAGAGAATGGCTACACCTTC.

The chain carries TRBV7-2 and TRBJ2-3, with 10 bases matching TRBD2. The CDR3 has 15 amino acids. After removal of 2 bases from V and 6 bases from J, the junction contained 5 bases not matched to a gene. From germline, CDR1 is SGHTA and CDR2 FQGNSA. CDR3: CASSLLGLAVDTQYF. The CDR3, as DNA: TGTGCCAGCAGCTTACTAGGACTAGCGGTGGATACGCAGTATTTT.

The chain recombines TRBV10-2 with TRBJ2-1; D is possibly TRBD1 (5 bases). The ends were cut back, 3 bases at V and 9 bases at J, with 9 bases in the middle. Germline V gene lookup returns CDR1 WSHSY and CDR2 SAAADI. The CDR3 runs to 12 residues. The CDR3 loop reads CASSEIQGEQFF. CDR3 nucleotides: TGCGCCAGCAGTGAAATCCAGGGTGAGCAGTTCTTC.

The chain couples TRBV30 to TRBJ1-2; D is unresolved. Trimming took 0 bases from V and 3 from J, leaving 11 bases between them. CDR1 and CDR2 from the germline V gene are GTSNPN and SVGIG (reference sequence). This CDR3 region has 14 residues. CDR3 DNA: TGTGCCTGGAGTGTAATCTTGGAGGACTATGGCTACACCTTC. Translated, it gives CAWSVILEDYGYTF.

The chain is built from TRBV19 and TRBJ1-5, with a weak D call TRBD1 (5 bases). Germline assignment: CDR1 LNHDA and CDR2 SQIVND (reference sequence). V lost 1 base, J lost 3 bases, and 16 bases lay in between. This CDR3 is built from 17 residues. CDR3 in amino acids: CASSIVGYRTLNQPQHF. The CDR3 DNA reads TGTGCCAGTAGTATAGTTGGGTACAGGACCCTCAATCAGCCCCAGCATTTT.

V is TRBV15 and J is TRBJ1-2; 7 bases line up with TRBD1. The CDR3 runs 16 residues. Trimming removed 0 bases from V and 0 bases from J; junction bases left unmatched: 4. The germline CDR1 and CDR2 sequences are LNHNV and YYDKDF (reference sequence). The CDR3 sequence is CATSRDQGVPNYGYTF. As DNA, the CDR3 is TGTGCCACCAGCAGAGACCAGGGGGTCCCTAACTATGGCTACACCTTC.